Below, 7 T cell receptor beta chains from the same sample are listed, as sequenced in a study of human T cells and chemical hapten exposure. Described time point: patch test 3, about 24 weeks after DPC sensitization. Treatment defined: therapeutic diphenylcyclopropenone sensitization with weekly scalp DPC. In TCRdb, the RACE reads were re-called with MiXCR into one record per CDR3 protein. The table shows 150,000 to 200,000 distinct CDR3 sequences, with 24% occurring only once. The sample consisted of whole blood, taken in connection with sensitization to the hapten diphenylcyclopropenone (DPC). The receptors here all came from a woman aged 40 to 50 with alopecia areata. Some clones in this sample may be carry-over from other donors' samples.

The table lists this clonotype with a few counts. The chain uses TRBV4-1 and TRBJ2-7; the match to TRBD2 covers 8 bases. V shed 1 base, J shed 3 bases, and the junction held 8 bases outside the gene matches. The CDR3 is 16 amino acids. Germline V CDR1 and CDR2: MGHRA, YSYEKL. The CDR3 here is CASSQVGSRGGYEQYF. The DNA for the CDR3 is TGCGCCAGCAGCCAAGTGGGGTCCCGGGGGGGCTACGAGCAGTACTTC.

A few counts support this clonotype. The chain joins TRBV28 to TRBJ1-5; tentatively, D is TRBD1 (5 bases). V was pared by 1 base and J by 7 bases, with 8 bases between. CDR1 MDHEN and CDR2 SYDVKM come from the germline V gene. CDR3 length: 13 amino acids. DNA of the CDR3: TGTGCCAGCAGTTTATTCCAGGGACAGCCCCAGCATTTT. Amino acid sequence: CASSLFQGQPQHF. Combining the CDR3 with reference TRBV28 and TRBJ1-5 gives the whole variable domain DVKVTQSSRYLVKRTGEKVFLECVQDMDHENMFWYRQDPGLGLRLIYFSYDVKMKEKGDIPEGYSVSREKKERFSLILESASTNQTSMYLCASSLFQGQPQHFGDGTRLSIL.

The chain employs TRBV12-3 or TRBV12-4 and TRBJ2-1, with 8 bases matching TRBD2. J lost 0 bases, V lost 6 bases, and 4 bases had no gene match. CDR3 size: 15 residues. The CDR3 region is CASSRSGSSYNEQFF. CDR3 in DNA: TGTGCCAGCAGCCGAAGCGGGAGCTCCTACAATGAGCAGTTCTTC.

This chain links TRBV20-1 with TRBJ2-5, with 14 bases that match TRBD2. V trimming: 4 bases; J trimming: 6 bases; junction bases outside the gene matches: 7. The CDR3 totals 15 residues. CDR1 DFQATT and CDR2 SNEGSKA come from the germline V gene (reference sequence). CDR3 coding DNA: TGCAGTGCTAAGACCGGGACTAGCGGGAGAAAGACCCAGTACTTC. As protein: CSAKTGTSGRKTQYF.

This sequence joins TRBV6-2 or TRBV6-3 and TRBJ2-1; TRBD2 is a possible D gene (7 bases). Germline-derived CDR1 and CDR2 are MNHEY and SVGEGT. This CDR3 is built from 16 residues. Trimming stripped 7 bases from V and 9 bases from J, with 25 bases between. Here the CDR3 reads CASTPGRGLKRSEQFF. CDR3 coding DNA: TGTGCCAGCACCCCGGGGCGGGGGCTAAAACGTAGTGAGCAGTTCTTC.

This clonotype was seen ten or more times. The V call is TRBV7-2, the J call TRBJ1-3; D gene uncertain. This CDR3 spans 14 amino acids. Per the germline V gene, CDR1 is SGHTA and CDR2 is FQGNSA. V was clipped by 5 bases and J by 2 bases, with 10 bases between them. Here the CDR3 reads CASSLGRTGNTIYF. DNA of the CDR3: TGTGCCAGCAGCCTAGGGCGAACTGGAAACACCATATATTTT.

The rearrangement links TRBV9 to TRBJ1-5, with D maybe TRBD1 (6 bases). With 0 bases removed from V and 7 bases from J, the gap between germline ends came to 11 bases. The CDR3 spans 14 residues. Germline CDR1 SGDLS, CDR2 YYNGEE. The CDR3 nucleotides read TGTGCCAGCAGCGTAGAAGGGGGACGCCAGCCCCAGCATTTT. Translating gives CASSVEGGRQPQHF.